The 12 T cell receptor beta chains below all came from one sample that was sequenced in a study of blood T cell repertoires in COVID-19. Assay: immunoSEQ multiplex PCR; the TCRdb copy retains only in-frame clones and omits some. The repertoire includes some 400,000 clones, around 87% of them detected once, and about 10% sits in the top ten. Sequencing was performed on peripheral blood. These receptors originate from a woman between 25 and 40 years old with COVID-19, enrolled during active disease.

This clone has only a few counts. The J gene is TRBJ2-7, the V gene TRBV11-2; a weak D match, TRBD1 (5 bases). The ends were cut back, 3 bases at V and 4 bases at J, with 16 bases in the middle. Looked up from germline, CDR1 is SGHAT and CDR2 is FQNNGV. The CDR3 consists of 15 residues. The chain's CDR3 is CASSLADPRGYEQYF. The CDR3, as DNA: TGTGCCAGCAGCTTGGCCGACCCAAGGGGTTACGAGCAGTACTTC.

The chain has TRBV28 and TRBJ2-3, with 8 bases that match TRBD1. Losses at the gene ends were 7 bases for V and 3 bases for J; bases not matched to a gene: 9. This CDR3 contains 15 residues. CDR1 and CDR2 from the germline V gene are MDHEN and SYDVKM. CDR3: CASKRTGLKTDTQYF. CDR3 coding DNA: TGTGCCAGCAAGCGGACAGGGCTGAAAACAGATACGCAGTATTTT. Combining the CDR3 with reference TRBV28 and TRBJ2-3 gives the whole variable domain DVKVTQSSRYLVKRTGEKVFLECVQDMDHENMFWYRQDPGLGLRLIYFSYDVKMKEKGDIPEGYSVSREKKERFSLILESASTNQTSMYLCASKRTGLKTDTQYFGPGTRLTVL.

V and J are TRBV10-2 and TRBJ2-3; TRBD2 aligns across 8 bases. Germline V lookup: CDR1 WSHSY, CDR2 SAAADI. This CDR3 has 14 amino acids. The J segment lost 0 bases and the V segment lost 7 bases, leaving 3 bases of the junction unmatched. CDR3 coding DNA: TGCGCCAGCACCCCTAGCGGGAGCACAGATACGCAGTATTTT. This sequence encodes CASTPSGSTDTQYF.

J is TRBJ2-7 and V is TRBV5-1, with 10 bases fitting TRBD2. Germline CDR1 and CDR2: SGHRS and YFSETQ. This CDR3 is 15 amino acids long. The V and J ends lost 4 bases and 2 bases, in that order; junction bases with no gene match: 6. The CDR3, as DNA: TGCGCCAGCAGCCTTCTAGCGGGGGAGACCTACGAGCAGTACTTC. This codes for CASSLLAGETYEQYF.

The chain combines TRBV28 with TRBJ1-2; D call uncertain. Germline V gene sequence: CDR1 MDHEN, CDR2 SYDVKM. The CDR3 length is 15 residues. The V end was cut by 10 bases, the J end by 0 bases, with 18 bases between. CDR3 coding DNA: TGTGCCATCCACCGCGTCGGGGAAGCTAACTATGGCTACACCTTC. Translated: CAIHRVGEANYGYTF.

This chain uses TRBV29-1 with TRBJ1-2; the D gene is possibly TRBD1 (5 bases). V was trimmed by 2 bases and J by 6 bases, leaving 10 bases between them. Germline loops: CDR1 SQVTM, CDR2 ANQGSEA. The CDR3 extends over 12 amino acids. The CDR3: CSVERQQDGYTF. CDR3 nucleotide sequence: TGCAGCGTTGAACGACAGCAGGATGGCTACACCTTC.

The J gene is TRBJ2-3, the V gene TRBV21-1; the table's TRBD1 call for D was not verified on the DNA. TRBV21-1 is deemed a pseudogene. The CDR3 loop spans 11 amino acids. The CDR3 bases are TGTGCCAGCAGCGAACAGAGAAATCAGTATTTT. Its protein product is CASSEQRNQYF.

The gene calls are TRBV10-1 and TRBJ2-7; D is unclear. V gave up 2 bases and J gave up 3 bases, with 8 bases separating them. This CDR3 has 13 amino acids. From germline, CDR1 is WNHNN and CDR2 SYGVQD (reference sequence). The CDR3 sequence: CASSEGHYYEQYF. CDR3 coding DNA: TGCGCCAGCAGTGAGGGGCATTACTACGAGCAGTACTTC.

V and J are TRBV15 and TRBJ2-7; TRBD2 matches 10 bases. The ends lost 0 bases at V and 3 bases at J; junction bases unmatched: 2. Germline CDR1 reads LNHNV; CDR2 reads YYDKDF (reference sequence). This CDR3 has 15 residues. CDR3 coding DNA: TGTGCCACCAGCAGAGAACTAGCGGGACTCTACGAGCAGTACTTC. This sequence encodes CATSRELAGLYEQYF.

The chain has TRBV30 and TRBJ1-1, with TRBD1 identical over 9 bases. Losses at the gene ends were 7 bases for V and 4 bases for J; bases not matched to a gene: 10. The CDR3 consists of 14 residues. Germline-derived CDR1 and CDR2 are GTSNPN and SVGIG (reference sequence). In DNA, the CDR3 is TGTGCCTTTGCTACAGGGGGCTGGGGCACTGAAGCTTTCTTT. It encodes CAFATGGWGTEAFF.

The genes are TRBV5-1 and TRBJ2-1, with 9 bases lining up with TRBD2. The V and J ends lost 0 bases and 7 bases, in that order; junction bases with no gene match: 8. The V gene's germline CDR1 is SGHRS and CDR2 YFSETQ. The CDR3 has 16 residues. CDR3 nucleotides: TGCGCCAGCAGCTTGGCCTCAGCGGGAGGAAAGAATGAGCAGTTCTTC. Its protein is CASSLASAGGKNEQFF.

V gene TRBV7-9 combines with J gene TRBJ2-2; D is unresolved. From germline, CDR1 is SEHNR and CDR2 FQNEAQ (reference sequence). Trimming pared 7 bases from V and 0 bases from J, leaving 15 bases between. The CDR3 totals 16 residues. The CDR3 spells CASNPPERSNTGELFF. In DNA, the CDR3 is TGTGCCAGCAACCCTCCAGAACGCTCGAACACCGGGGAGCTGTTTTTT.